Shown below are 27 T cell receptor beta chains from a single sample sequenced in a study of regulatory T cells in long-lasting Graves disease. According to the study, TCR beta libraries were built with iRepertoire HTBI primers and CDR3-region Arm-PCR. TCRdb used MiXCR to reprocess the multiplex PCR reads, holding one entry per CDR3 protein. This sample has 350,000 to 550,000 distinct CDR3 sequences, with 13% to 15% found just once. Time point given: newly diagnosed GD, antithyroid drugs for less than 3 months. Scientists built the TCR library using RNA that was extracted from PBMCs. These data also formed part of another study, on T cells in Graves' hyperthyroidism and ophthalmopathy.

The specimen was peripheral blood mononuclear cells (PBMCs), collected at new diagnosis, from a patient treated with antithyroid drugs. The source is a woman between 45 and 60 years old with Graves disease.

This clonotype has a count of ten or more. The J gene is TRBJ1-1, the V gene TRBV18, with D maybe TRBD1 (5 bases). The germline V gene encodes CDR1 KGHSH and CDR2 LQKENI. Trimming removed 6 bases at V and 1 base at J, with 18 bases between. There are 16 residues in the CDR3. The CDR3, as DNA: TGTGCCAGCTCGCCAAACAGGCTTACAGGGAACACTGAAGCTTTCTTT. Translating gives CASSPNRLTGNTEAFF.

The CDR3 loop is CASSEQHQPQHF. Here the CDR3 DNA reads TGTGCCAGCAGTGAACAGCATCAGCCCCAGCATTTT. The chain has TRBV6-1 and TRBJ1-5; D ambiguous. Trimming pared 2 bases from V and 5 bases from J, leaving 4 bases between. Germline V gives CDR1 MNHNS, CDR2 SASEGT. CDR3 length: 12 amino acids.

V is TRBV30 and J is TRBJ2-2, with D perhaps assigned TRBD1 or TRBD2 (6 bases each). The CDR3 is 14 residues long. CDR1 and CDR2 from the germline V gene are GTSNPN and SVGIG (reference sequence). The V and J ends lost 2 bases and 3 bases respectively, with 10 bases between them. The chain's CDR3 is CAWSRGVDTGELFF. CDR3 coding DNA: TGTGCCTGGAGTAGGGGGGTGGACACCGGGGAGCTGTTTTTT. The variable domain in full, with the rest retrieved from reference TRBV30 and TRBJ2-2, is SQTIHQWPATLVQPVGSPLSLECTVEGTSNPNLYWYRQAAGRGLQLLFYSVGIGQISSEVPQNLSASRPQDRQFILSSKKLLLSDSGFYLCAWSRGVDTGELFFGEGSRLTVL.

This clonotype was picked up many times. CDR3 in amino acids: CASSHGRGKNTEAFF. In DNA, the CDR3 is TGTGCCAGCAGTCACGGTCGGGGGAAGAACACTGAAGCTTTCTTT. V usage is TRBV6-1 and J usage is TRBJ1-1, with a weak D call TRBD1 (5 bases). The V gene's germline CDR1 is MNHNS and CDR2 SASEGT. V was trimmed by 5 bases and J by 1 base, leaving 14 bases between them. CDR3 length equals 15 residues.

The table lists this clonotype with a few counts. V usage is TRBV25-1 and J usage is TRBJ2-5, with 7 positions matching TRBD1. Germline V CDR1 and CDR2: MGHDK, SYGVNS. This CDR3 has 14 residues. Trimming cost V 2 bases and J 3 bases; bases outside gene matches: 3. CDR3 nucleotide sequence: TGTGCCAGCAGTGAAGGGGACAGTGAAGAGACCCAGTACTTC. Protein product: CASSEGDSEETQYF.

At least ten counts were recorded for this clonotype. The CDR3 is CASSALTREYADTQYF. For the CDR3, the DNA is TGTGCCAGCAGTGCGCTAACCCGGGAGTATGCAGATACGCAGTATTTT. This chain connects TRBV2 to TRBJ2-3; D perhaps matches TRBD2 (6 bases). The CDR3 spans 16 residues. Germline V CDR1 and CDR2: SNHLY, FYNNEI. With 4 bases removed from V and 4 bases from J, the gap between germline ends came to 18 bases. Combining the CDR3 with reference TRBV2 and TRBJ2-3 gives the whole variable domain EPEVTQTPSHQVTQMGQEVILRCVPISNHLYFYWYRQILGQKVEFLVSFYNNEISEKSEIFDDQFSVERPDGSNFTLKIRSTKLEDSAMYFCASSALTREYADTQYFGPGTRLTVL.

For this clonotype: Being one base from a much bigger clone, this may be a read error. The chain carries TRBV6-2 or TRBV6-3 and TRBJ2-1, with a weak D call TRBD2 (6 bases). The CDR3 extends over 19 amino acids. Per the germline V gene, CDR1 is MNHEY and CDR2 is SVGEGT. The ends were cut back, 5 bases at V and 0 bases at J, with 23 bases in the middle. The DNA of the CDR3 is TGTGCCAGCAGTGAGTTTCTAGCGAGAGGTCAAAGCTCCTACAATGAGCAGTTCTTC. It encodes CASSEFLARGQSSYNEQFF.

The chain combines TRBV5-5 with TRBJ1-4; a possible D gene is TRBD1 (6 bases). Looked up from germline, CDR1 is SGHKS and CDR2 is YYEKEE (reference sequence). The V gene lost 3 bases and the J gene lost 9 bases, with 15 bases spanning the gap. CDR3 length equals 14 residues. This CDR3 is CASSSGQLGQKLFF. In nucleotides, the CDR3 is TGTGCCAGCAGCTCCGGACAGTTAGGGCAAAAACTGTTTTTT.

The gene calls are TRBV7-9 and TRBJ2-5, with D perhaps given as TRBD1 or TRBD2 (5 bases each). Trimming left V 6 bases short and J 5 bases short, with 10 bases between. Germline V lookup: CDR1 SEHNR, CDR2 FQNEAQ (reference sequence). There are 12 residues in the CDR3. The CDR3 loop reads CASRRDLETQYF. DNA of the CDR3: TGTGCCAGCAGACGGGACCTCGAGACCCAGTACTTC.

This clonotype turned up a few times. The V gene is TRBV30, the J gene TRBJ2-7, with D tentatively TRBD2 (6 bases). The germline V gene encodes CDR1 GTSNPN and CDR2 SVGIG (reference sequence). This CDR3 region has 16 residues. Trimming cost V 0 bases and J 4 bases, with 19 bases left between them. CDR3 sequence: CAWSVLRRGLGYEQYF. DNA for the CDR3: TGTGCCTGGAGTGTACTCCGGCGGGGTCTAGGGTACGAGCAGTACTTC.

This sequence joins TRBV4-1 and TRBJ2-7; TRBD2 aligns across 16 bases. Germline V gene lookup returns CDR1 MGHRA and CDR2 YSYEKL. Germline trimming cut 4 bases from V and 7 bases from J; bases unmatched to any gene: 13. The CDR3 totals 18 residues. CDR3: CASSLDRGTSGRAWEQYF. The DNA of the CDR3 is TGCGCCAGCAGCCTAGATCGCGGGACTAGCGGGAGGGCCTGGGAGCAGTACTTC.

This clonotype was counted many times. This chain connects TRBV24-1 to TRBJ1-1; tentatively, D is TRBD1 (6 bases). In germline, CDR1 is KGHDR, CDR2 SFDVKD. The CDR3 sequence is 13 residues long. Trimming took 11 bases from V and 8 from J, leaving 20 bases between them. DNA for the CDR3: TGTGCCAGTCCAGGGGAACGGTTTCTGGAAGCTTTCTTT. This codes for CASPGERFLEAFF.

The chain has TRBV29-1 and TRBJ1-1, with 9 bases matching TRBD1. Germline CDR1 SQVTM, CDR2 ANQGSEA. V dropped 5 bases and J dropped 4; count of bases not matched to a gene: 5. The CDR3 has 13 amino acids. CDR3 region: CSVPGQGVTEAFF. The DNA for the CDR3 is TGCAGCGTTCCGGGACAGGGTGTCACTGAAGCTTTCTTT.

This clonotype was picked up many times. This chain uses TRBV7-2 with TRBJ1-1; D unclear. Germline V CDR1 and CDR2: SGHTA, FQGNSA. The germline V and J ends were trimmed by 0 bases and 7 bases, with 12 bases remaining between them. CDR3 length: 14 residues. As DNA, the CDR3 is TGTGCCAGCAGCTTAGCGCGAAGGTATGGTGAAGCTTTCTTT. This translates into CASSLARRYGEAFF. The whole variable domain, filled in from reference TRBV7-2 and TRBJ1-1, reads GAGVSQSPSNKVTEKGKDVELRCDPISGHTALYWYRQSLGQGLEFLIYFQGNSAPDKSGLPSDRFSAERTGGSVSTLTIQRTQQEDSAVYLCASSLARRYGEAFFGQGTRLTVV.

The gene calls are TRBV19 and TRBJ2-2, with a tentative D call TRBD1 (6 bases). The length of the CDR3 is 15 residues. CDR1 and CDR2 from the germline V gene are LNHDA and SQIVND (reference sequence). Trimming took off 7 bases at V and 0 bases at J, with 12 bases between the two ends. The CDR3 DNA follows: TGTGCCAGTAAAAGACAGGATACGAACACCGGGGAGCTGTTTTTT. Its translation: CASKRQDTNTGELFF.

The genes are TRBV20-1 and TRBJ2-7; D is unclear. The CDR3 covers 14 residues. The V end lost 0 bases, the J end lost 5 bases, and 14 bases lay between the germline ends. The germline V gene has CDR1 DFQATT and CDR2 SNEGSKA (reference sequence). CDR3 DNA sequence: TGCAGTGCTAGAGATACAAGAAGCGTAGACGAGCAGTACTTC. As protein: CSARDTRSVDEQYF.

This clonotype was observed at least ten times. The CDR3 nucleotides are TGTGCCACGACAGGGGGCTACGAGCAGTACTTC. It is translated as CATTGGYEQYF. This chain joins TRBV2 and TRBJ2-7; TRBD1 matches at 9 bases. Germline V CDR1 and CDR2: SNHLY, FYNNEI. The CDR3 contains 11 residues. Losses at the gene ends were 10 bases for V and 3 bases for J; bases not matched to a gene: 1.

This clonotype was detected a few times. DNA of the CDR3: TGTGCCAGCAGGAGGGGACAGGGGGCAGATACGCAGTATTTT. It translates to CASRRGQGADTQYF. The chain links TRBV9 to TRBJ2-3; 11 bases line up with TRBD1. Germline V gene lookup returns CDR1 SGDLS and CDR2 YYNGEE. V lost 5 bases to trimming and J lost 4 bases; unmatched junction nucleotides: 3. The CDR3 loop spans 14 amino acids.

This clonotype was counted many times. This rearrangement joins TRBV9 to TRBJ2-7, with 7 bases fitting TRBD1. The CDR3 has 14 amino acids. Germline V gene lookup returns CDR1 SGDLS and CDR2 YYNGEE. The junction had 3 bases not matched to a gene; V was cut back by 0 bases and J by 3 bases. The CDR3 protein is CASSVGGTDYEQYF. In DNA form, the CDR3 reads TGTGCCAGCAGCGTAGGTGGGACAGACTACGAGCAGTACTTC. Full variable domain (remainder filled in from reference TRBV9 and TRBJ2-7): DSGVTQTPKHLITATGQRVTLRCSPRSGDLSVYWYQQSLDQGLQFLIQYYNGEERAKGNILERFSAQQFPDLHSELNLSSLELGDSALYFCASSVGGTDYEQYFGPGTRLTVT.

On this clonotype: A read error may be the cause here, since a much bigger clone is one base away. The V gene is TRBV3-1, the J gene TRBJ2-1; 8 bases fit TRBD2. The J call may be mistaken, given a closer DNA end match to TRBJ2-7. CDR1 is LGHDT, CDR2 YNNKEL, per germline (reference sequence). This CDR3 is 16 amino acids long. The CDR3 is CASSPRGGKNYNEQYF. The CDR3 nucleotides read TGTGCCAGCAGCCCTCGGGGGGGGAAAAACTACAATGAGCAGTACTTC.

This clonotype showed up just a few times. The V and J genes are TRBV7-6 and TRBJ2-1, with TRBD2 matching 10 bases. Germline loops: CDR1 SGHVS, CDR2 FNYEAQ. Germline trimming cut 3 bases from V and 5 bases from J; bases unmatched to any gene: 10. This CDR3 is built from 17 residues. The CDR3: CASSLRAGGDRNNEQFF. As DNA, the CDR3 is TGTGCCAGCAGCTTGCGAGCGGGAGGGGATCGTAACAATGAGCAGTTCTTC.

This clonotype was found many times. V usage is TRBV18 and J usage is TRBJ2-7; D uncertain. The germline V gene encodes CDR1 KGHSH and CDR2 LQKENI. V was cut by 3 bases and J by 3 bases, with 12 bases left in between. The CDR3 extends over 14 amino acids. For the CDR3, the DNA is TGTGCCAGCTCACCCACCCATCCCAACTACGAGCAGTACTTC. Its translation: CASSPTHPNYEQYF.

The sample holds many counts of this clonotype. The gene calls are TRBV28 and TRBJ2-5; TRBD2 might be the D (5 bases). Germline CDR1 MDHEN, CDR2 SYDVKM. This CDR3 is 16 amino acids long. Trimming took off 6 bases at V and 5 bases at J, with 22 bases between the two ends. The CDR3 bases are TGTGCCAGCAGGGGCTGGGTGGACTCACCGGATGAGACCCAGTACTTC. It translates to CASRGWVDSPDETQYF.

The chain employs TRBV5-4 and TRBJ1-1; D call uncertain. V lost 2 bases and J lost 0, with 11 bases in between. There are 15 residues in the CDR3. Germline lookup yields CDR1 SGHNT and CDR2 YYREEE (reference sequence). The CDR3 DNA sequence: TGTGCCAGCAGCTTTTGGGGAACAGTGAACACTGAAGCTTTCTTT. Translated: CASSFWGTVNTEAFF.

This clonotype was picked up many times. The V call is TRBV5-5, the J call TRBJ1-1; D is uncertain. The CDR3 has 13 amino acids. Germline loops: CDR1 SGHKS, CDR2 YYEKEE (reference sequence). Trimming removed 6 bases from V and 0 bases from J, with 9 bases in between. The CDR3 spells CASTLQMNTEAFF. CDR3 nucleotide sequence: TGTGCCAGCACCCTACAGATGAACACTGAAGCTTTCTTT.

The V gene is TRBV4-2, the J gene TRBJ2-1, with D possibly being TRBD2 (6 bases). The CDR3 has 17 amino acids. Trimming left V 1 base short and J 2 bases short, with 15 bases between. The germline CDR1 and CDR2 sequences are LGHNA and YNFKEQ. DNA for the CDR3: TGTGCCAGCAGCCAAGTCTTGACGGCGGGACCCTACAATGAGCAGTTCTTC. Its translation is CASSQVLTAGPYNEQFF.

This clonotype was observed a few times. The chain combines TRBV9 with TRBJ2-7; D gene ambiguous. This CDR3 is 15 amino acids long. Looked up from germline, CDR1 is SGDLS and CDR2 is YYNGEE. The ends were cut back, 5 bases at V and 1 base at J, with 16 bases in the middle. CDR3 protein: CASSPVAAPSYEQYF. The CDR3 bases are TGTGCCAGCAGTCCTGTGGCGGCCCCTTCCTACGAGCAGTACTTC. The whole variable domain, remainder taken from reference TRBV9 and TRBJ2-7, is DSGVTQTPKHLITATGQRVTLRCSPRSGDLSVYWYQQSLDQGLQFLIQYYNGEERAKGNILERFSAQQFPDLHSELNLSSLELGDSALYFCASSPVAAPSYEQYFGPGTRLTVT.